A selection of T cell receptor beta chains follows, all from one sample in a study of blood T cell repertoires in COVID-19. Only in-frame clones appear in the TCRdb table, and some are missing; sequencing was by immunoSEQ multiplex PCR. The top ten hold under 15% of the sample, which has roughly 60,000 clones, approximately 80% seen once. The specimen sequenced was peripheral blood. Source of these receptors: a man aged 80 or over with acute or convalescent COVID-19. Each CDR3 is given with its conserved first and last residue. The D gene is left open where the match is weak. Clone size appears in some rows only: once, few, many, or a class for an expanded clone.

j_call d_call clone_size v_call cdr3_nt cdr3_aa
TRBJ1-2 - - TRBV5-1 TGCGCCAGCAGGGAAACAGGCTATGGCTACACCTTC CASRETGYGYTF
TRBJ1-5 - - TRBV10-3 TGTGCCATCAGTGAGCGGGACACCAGCAATCAGCCCCAGCATTTT CAISERDTSNQPQHF
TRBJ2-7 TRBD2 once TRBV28 TGTGCCAGCAGTCTAGCGGGGGCCTCCTACGAGCAGTACTTC CASSLAGASYEQYF
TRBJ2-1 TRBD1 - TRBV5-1 TGCGCCAGCAACGAGCCTGAGACAGGGCCTTACAATGAGCAGTTCTTC CASNEPETGPYNEQFF
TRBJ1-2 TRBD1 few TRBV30 TGTGCCTGGAGTGTAAGTACTCGGACAGGCGGAGGCTACACCTTC CAWSVSTRTGGGYTF
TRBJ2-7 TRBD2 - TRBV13 TGTGCCAGCAGCAACCGGGGGGGTCACTCCTACGAGCAGTACTTC CASSNRGGHSYEQYF
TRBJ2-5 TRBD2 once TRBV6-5 TGTGCCAGCAGTCCACTGACTAGCGCCCAAGAGACCCAGTACTTC CASSPLTSAQETQYF
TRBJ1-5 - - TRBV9 TGTGCCAGCAGCGAATCCAAGGACACTTATAGCAATCAGCCCCAGCATTTT CASSESKDTYSNQPQHF
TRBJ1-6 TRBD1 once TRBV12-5 TGTGCTAGTGGTCCAGACAGGGGGGTTTATTCACCCCTCCACTTT CASGPDRGVYSPLHF
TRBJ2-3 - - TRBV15 TGTGCCACCAGCAGAGATGAAGGGGGGGCCAGCACAGATACGCAGTATTTT CATSRDEGGASTDTQYF
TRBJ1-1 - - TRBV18 TGTGCCAGCTCACCAAAAAAGGAAGGACAAGGCTCTGAAGCTTTCTTT CASSPKKEGQGSEAFF
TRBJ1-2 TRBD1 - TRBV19 TGTGCCAGTAGATCAGGACAGGACTATGGCTACACCTTC CASRSGQDYGYTF
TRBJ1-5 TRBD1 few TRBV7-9 TGTGCCAGCAGCTTAGGCGCAGGGGGCAACAATCAGCCCCAGCATTTT CASSLGAGGNNQPQHF
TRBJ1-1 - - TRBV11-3 TGTGCCAGCAGCTTAGGTTGGGCGGCTTTCTTT CASSLGWAAFF
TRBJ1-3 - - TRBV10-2 TGCGCCAGCAGCACACTCGACAGTACCGGAAACACCATATATTTT CASSTLDSTGNTIYF
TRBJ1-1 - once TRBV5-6 TGTGCCAGCAGCCTCCTCGGGGGGAACACTGAAGCTTTCTTT CASSLLGGNTEAFF
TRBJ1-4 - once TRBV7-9 TGTGCCAGCAGCCGCGGAGGAAGGAATGAAAAACTGTTTTTT CASSRGGRNEKLFF